The 32 T cell receptor beta chains in this list originate from one sample, sequenced in a study of human T cells and chemical hapten exposure. TCRdb re-called the RACE reads with MiXCR, one entry per CDR3 protein. Here the sample spans roughly 100,000 distinct CDR3 sequences, 30% to 35% being singletons. Described time point: patch test 3, about 24 weeks after DPC sensitization. As for treatment: therapeutic diphenylcyclopropenone sensitization with weekly scalp DPC. Source: whole blood, taken in connection with sensitization to the hapten diphenylcyclopropenone (DPC). These receptors originate from a man aged 35-49 years with alopecia areata. Some clones in this sample may be carry-over from other donors' samples.

This clonotype was counted between two and nine times. Its ends do not fully match the called genes, so a read error is possible. The chain uses TRBV29-1 and TRBJ2-3; 12 nucleotides line up with TRBD2. The CDR3 sequence is 19 residues long. The germline V gene encodes CDR1 SQVTM and CDR2 ANQGSEA. CDR3 amino acids: CSVEGRLAGEGGSTDTQYF. CDR3 nucleotide sequence: TGCAGCGTCGAAGGACGACTAGCGGGAGAGGGGGGGAGCACAGATACGCAGTATTTT.

V gene TRBV28 combines with J gene TRBJ1-1, with D possibly TRBD1 on 5 matching bases. Germline-derived CDR1 and CDR2 are MDHEN and SYDVKM. Trimming removed 0 bases at V and 7 bases at J, with 6 bases between. The CDR3 covers 12 residues. The CDR3 loop reads CASSLWGGEAFF. As DNA, the CDR3 is TGTGCCAGCAGTTTATGGGGGGGTGAAGCTTTCTTT.

This clonotype has only a few counts. The rearrangement uses TRBV20-1 and TRBJ2-1, with 9 bases aligning to TRBD2. Trimming took 3 bases from V and 2 from J; bases not matched to a gene: 5. CDR3 size: 15 residues. The germline gives CDR1 DFQATT, CDR2 SNEGSKA (reference sequence). CDR3 nucleotides: TGCAGTGCTAGCCTGTTAGCGGGAGCCTACAATGAGCAGTTCTTC. Protein sequence: CSASLLAGAYNEQFF.

This sequence joins TRBV28 and TRBJ1-1, with D possibly TRBD1 on 6 matching bases. Trimming took 6 bases from V and 2 from J, leaving 16 bases between them. Germline CDR1 reads MDHEN; CDR2 reads SYDVKM. The CDR3 covers 15 residues. The CDR3 region has the DNA TGTGCCAGCAGAAGTAGGGGACAAGGTAACACTGAAGCTTTCTTT. Translating gives CASRSRGQGNTEAFF.

The CDR3 coding sequence is TGCAGTGCTAGAATACTAGCGGGAGAGTCCTACGAGCAGTACGTC. The encoded protein is CSARILAGESYEQYV. The rearrangement joins TRBV20-1 to TRBJ2-7, with 11 nucleotides matching TRBD2. The CDR3 runs 15 residues. Germline CDR1 reads DFQATT; CDR2 reads SNEGSKA (reference sequence). V was pared by 2 bases and J by 1 base, with 4 bases of the junction left unmatched.

The gene calls are TRBV6-6 and TRBJ2-1; D perhaps matches TRBD2 (5 bases). Trimming cost V 5 bases and J 14 bases, with 19 bases left between them. The CDR3 runs 13 residues. Per germline, CDR1 MNHNY and CDR2 SVGAGI (reference sequence). CDR3 in DNA: TGTGCCAGCAGTAACACCGCACTAGGCCGGGAGTTCTTC. This translates into CASSNTALGREFF.

This clonotype occurred many times. V usage is TRBV7-2 and J usage is TRBJ2-3, with D unclear. The CDR3 is 12 amino acids. Germline assignment: CDR1 SGHTA and CDR2 FQGNSA. Trimming took off 4 bases at V and 6 bases at J, with 8 bases between the two ends. The CDR3 is CASSSWADTQYF. Written as DNA, the CDR3 is TGTGCCAGCAGCTCTTGGGCTGATACGCAGTATTTT. The whole variable domain, filled in from reference TRBV7-2 and TRBJ2-3, reads GAGVSQSPSNKVTEKGKDVELRCDPISGHTALYWYRQSLGQGLEFLIYFQGNSAPDKSGLPSDRFSAERTGGSVSTLTIQRTQQEDSAVYLCASSSWADTQYFGPGTRLTVL.

This clonotype was counted a few times. V and J are TRBV6-2 or TRBV6-3 and TRBJ1-1; 9 positions agree with TRBD1. The CDR3 totals 15 residues. J gave up 1 base and V 5 bases, and 5 bases lay outside the gene matches. Germline V gene sequence: CDR1 MNHEY, CDR2 SVGEGT. The DNA for the CDR3 is TGTGCCAGCAGTATCGGACAGGGGCGGAACACTGAAGCTTTCTTT. This encodes CASSIGQGRNTEAFF.

The rearrangement uses TRBV2 and TRBJ1-2, with D maybe TRBD1 (5 bases). CDR1 is SNHLY, CDR2 FYNNEI, per germline. V dropped 7 bases and J dropped 1 base, with 10 bases sitting between them. CDR3 size: 13 residues. The CDR3 region has the DNA TGTGCCAGCATTGGCCAGGGTAACTATGGCTACACCTTC. Protein product: CASIGQGNYGYTF.

The chain joins TRBV7-6 to TRBJ2-5, with unresolved D. Looked up from germline, CDR1 is SGHVS and CDR2 is FNYEAQ. This CDR3 region has 13 residues. Trimming removed 5 bases at V and 5 bases at J, with 12 bases between. CDR3 sequence: CASSARSGETQYF. CDR3 bases: TGTGCCAGCAGCGCCCGTTCTGGGGAGACCCAGTACTTC.

The chain links TRBV10-3 to TRBJ2-3; 10 positions agree with TRBD2. Per germline, CDR1 ENHRY and CDR2 SYGVKD. J lost 2 bases, V lost 4 bases, and 3 bases had no gene match. The CDR3 sequence is 15 residues long. CDR3 bases: TGTGCCATCAGTGTAGCGGGAGGTTCCACAGATACGCAGTATTTT. Its protein is CAISVAGGSTDTQYF.

The table lists this clonotype with a few counts. The chain recombines TRBV12-3 or TRBV12-4 with TRBJ2-1; 13 nucleotides line up with TRBD2. Trimming took 6 bases from V and 4 from J; bases not matched to a gene: 0. The CDR3 has 14 amino acids. The CDR3 nucleotides read TGTGCCAGCAGGGGACTAGCGGGATACAATGAGCAGTTCTTC. It encodes CASRGLAGYNEQFF.

CDR3 loop: CAISESSRDIPRDEQYF. CDR3 sequence (DNA): TGTGCCATCAGTGAGTCGAGTCGGGACATCCCTCGGGACGAGCAGTACTTC. The rearrangement links TRBV10-3 to TRBJ2-7; weak D call: TRBD1 (6 bases). Trimming took 0 bases from V and 5 from J, leaving 20 bases between them. The CDR3 is made up of 17 amino acids. Germline values: CDR1 ENHRY, CDR2 SYGVKD.

Only a few counts were recorded for this clonotype. As DNA, the CDR3 is TGTGCCAGCAGCCAAGAGAGGGTTCCGTCGGGTGAGCAGTTCTTC. As protein: CASSQERVPSGEQFF. The V and J genes are TRBV4-2 and TRBJ2-1, with D tentatively TRBD2 (5 bases). The CDR3 consists of 15 residues. Trimming cost V 0 bases and J 9 bases, with 15 bases left between them. Germline V gene data show CDR1 as LGHNA and CDR2 as YNFKEQ.

V gene TRBV14 combines with J gene TRBJ2-2, with no clear D. Trimming took off 0 bases at V and 6 bases at J, with 5 bases between the two ends. This CDR3 comprises 13 residues. Germline lookup yields CDR1 SGHDN and CDR2 FVKESK. The chain's CDR3 is CASSQDLAGELFF. CDR3 coding DNA: TGTGCCAGCAGCCAAGATCTTGCCGGGGAGCTGTTTTTT.

This chain connects TRBV6-2 or TRBV6-3 to TRBJ2-7, with TRBD2 matching 8 bases. Germline-derived CDR1 and CDR2 are MNHEY and SVGEGT. J was trimmed by 4 bases and V by 0 bases; bases with no gene match: 8. CDR3 length equals 16 residues. CDR3 sequence: CASSYSLGLAGYEQYV. The CDR3 DNA sequence: TGTGCCAGCAGTTACTCGTTGGGTTTAGCGGGATACGAGCAGTACGTC.

Only a few counts were recorded for this clonotype. This chain joins TRBV6-5 and TRBJ1-6; TRBD1 matches at 8 bases. The CDR3 has 14 amino acids. The germline V gene has CDR1 MNHEY and CDR2 SVGAGI. V lost 3 bases and J lost 7; bases outside the gene matches: 2. CDR3 coding DNA: TGTGCCAGCAGTTATGGGACAGGAAATTCACCCCTCCACTTT. Amino acid sequence: CASSYGTGNSPLHF.

This chain connects TRBV6-6 to TRBJ2-7; 7 bases align to TRBD1. Germline loops: CDR1 MNHNY, CDR2 SVGAGI (reference sequence). This CDR3 has 14 amino acids. After removal of 7 bases from V and 2 bases from J, the junction contained 8 bases not matched to a gene. CDR3 coding DNA: TGTGCCAGCACCTCTGACAGGGTCGCCTACGAGCAGTACGTC. Translating gives CASTSDRVAYEQYV.

This clonotype showed up just a few times. The chain couples TRBV29-1 to TRBJ1-1; possibly TRBD1 for D (5 bases). V was shortened by 4 bases and J by 3 bases, with 15 bases between the two germline ends. The CDR3 extends over 14 amino acids. Germline V CDR1 and CDR2: SQVTM, ANQGSEA. Written as DNA, the CDR3 is TGCAGCGTTGTTAGGGGAAATTCGTACACTGAAGCTTTCTTT. The encoded protein is CSVVRGNSYTEAFF.

The table lists this clonotype with many counts. Mismatch with germline at one junction end may stem from a read error. This chain joins TRBV20-1 and TRBJ1-4, with TRBD1 matching 9 bases. This CDR3 is built from 11 residues. Germline CDR1 and CDR2: DFQATT and SNEGSKA (reference sequence). In DNA, the CDR3 is TGCAGTGCCCCGCAGGGACAGGGACAAATTTTT. Protein sequence: CSAPQGQGQIF.

The chain links TRBV28 to TRBJ2-3; 16 nucleotides line up with TRBD2. The germline CDR1 and CDR2 sequences are MDHEN and SYDVKM. J was trimmed by 1 base and V by 7 bases; bases with no gene match: 11. The CDR3 sequence is 19 residues long. CDR3 sequence reads: CASTPIPGLAGGRTDTQYF. The CDR3 DNA sequence: TGTGCCAGCACCCCCATCCCGGGACTAGCGGGAGGGCGCACAGATACGCAGTATTTT.

The V call is TRBV29-1, the J call TRBJ2-3; tentatively, D is TRBD2 (5 bases). This CDR3 is 13 amino acids long. Trimming removed 6 bases from V and 5 bases from J, with 15 bases in between. Germline V gene data show CDR1 as SQVTM and CDR2 as ANQGSEA. The CDR3 region has the DNA TGCAGCGTCCACGGGGTCGGGATAGATACGCAGTATTTT. Its protein product is CSVHGVGIDTQYF.

In this sample, this clonotype turned up a few times. V and J are TRBV29-1 and TRBJ2-1; 7 nucleotides align to TRBD1. The CDR3 runs 11 residues. Germline V gives CDR1 SQVTM, CDR2 ANQGSEA. With V trimmed by 8 bases and J by 6 bases, 4 bases remained unmatched. The CDR3 nucleotides read TGCAGCTTCGGACAGGCCAATGAGCAGTTCTTC. Protein: CSFGQANEQFF.

The chain recombines TRBV3-1 with TRBJ2-1; D gene ambiguous. Trimming pared 0 bases from V and 3 bases from J, leaving 3 bases between. CDR3 length: 13 residues. Germline V gene sequence: CDR1 LGHDT, CDR2 YNNKEL (reference sequence). The CDR3 loop reads CASSQDFYNEQFF. The DNA of the CDR3 is TGTGCCAGCAGCCAAGATTTCTACAATGAGCAGTTCTTC.

This clonotype has more than one count but fewer than ten. This chain joins TRBV5-6 and TRBJ1-4, with 7 bases identical to TRBD1. Germline lookup yields CDR1 SGHDT and CDR2 YYEEEE. After removal of 3 bases from V and 7 bases from J, the junction contained 15 bases not matched to a gene. CDR3 size: 17 residues. The CDR3 DNA sequence: TGTGCCAGCAGCTCTACGCCGACAGGGAAACGCGGTGAAAAACTGTTTTTT. Protein sequence: CASSSTPTGKRGEKLFF.

The chain couples TRBV30 to TRBJ2-6; no definite D call. The V gene's germline CDR1 is GTSNPN and CDR2 SVGIG (reference sequence). V lost 7 bases and J lost 4, with 8 bases in between. The CDR3 spans 12 residues. CDR3 bases: TGTGCCTTCGAACCGGGGGCCAACGTCCTGACTTTC. Its translation is CAFEPGANVLTF.

The chain links TRBV4-3 to TRBJ2-3; D tentatively fits TRBD1 or TRBD2 (5 bases each). The CDR3 runs 16 residues. Germline loops: CDR1 LGHNA, CDR2 YSLEER. V was trimmed by 1 base and J by 1 base, leaving 12 bases between them. The CDR3 loop reads CASSQVSGRGTDTQYF. The CDR3 DNA reads as TGCGCCAGCAGCCAAGTGTCGGGACGGGGCACAGATACGCAGTATTTT.

The genes are TRBV12-3 or TRBV12-4 and TRBJ1-1; D might be TRBD1 (5 bases). V was shortened by 6 bases and J by 2 bases, with 16 bases between the two germline ends. The CDR3 spans 15 residues. The CDR3: CASRRPGLQNTEAFF. The CDR3 coding sequence is TGTGCCAGCAGACGACCGGGACTACAAAACACTGAAGCTTTCTTT.

This clonotype was observed a handful of times. The chain joins TRBV20-1 to TRBJ2-7; the D gene is possibly TRBD2 (6 bases). CDR1 is DFQATT and CDR2 is SNEGSKA in the germline V gene (reference sequence). This CDR3 is built from 15 residues. The ends were cut back, 0 bases at V and 0 bases at J, with 12 bases in the middle. CDR3 loop: CSARDVAESSYEQYF. In nucleotides, the CDR3 is TGCAGTGCTAGAGATGTAGCGGAAAGCTCCTACGAGCAGTACTTC.

This clonotype showed up just a few times. DNA for the CDR3: TGTGCCAGCAGTTACCCGAGGAGGGGACAAGAGACCCAGTACTTC. Its translation is CASSYPRRGQETQYF. V is TRBV6-6 and J is TRBJ2-5, with D perhaps matching TRBD2 (6 bases). In germline, CDR1 is MNHNY, CDR2 SVGAGI (reference sequence). The CDR3 runs 15 residues. Trimming stripped 2 bases from V and 2 bases from J, with 12 bases between.

The V and J genes are TRBV3-1 and TRBJ2-7, with TRBD2 matching over 9 bases. The CDR3 extends over 17 amino acids. Trimming removed 3 bases from V and 2 bases from J; junction bases left unmatched: 11. The germline V gene encodes CDR1 LGHDT and CDR2 YNNKEL (reference sequence). The CDR3 DNA is TGTGCCAGCAGCCAGTTAGGCGCGGGACTAGCCGCCTACGAGCAGTACTTC. This encodes CASSQLGAGLAAYEQYF.

This clonotype was observed a handful of times. V is TRBV29-1 and J is TRBJ2-2; unclear D gene. Germline-derived CDR1 and CDR2 are SQVTM and ANQGSEA. V gave up 7 bases and J gave up 5 bases, with 11 bases separating them. The CDR3 extends over 12 amino acids. In nucleotides, the CDR3 is TGCAGCGCCCCAGTTGGGACCGGGGAGCTGTTTTTT. Translating it yields CSAPVGTGELFF.